The source of this T cell receptor (beta chain) is a study of Ad26.COV2.S vaccination and SARS-CoV-2 variants. The overall study: Donor participated within the Ad26.COV2.S arm of the COV1001 trial. General study points: Substantial response breadth was reportedly seen for spike-specific CD8+ and CD4+ T cells after vaccination. TCR breadth and depth analyses may have underestimated total T cell responses.

Sequenced by immunoSEQ multiplex PCR; TCRdb stores in-frame clones only, minus some. The sample consists of 300,000 to 450,000 clones, around 83% of them appearing once. Indicated treatment: roughly 18 received Ad26.COV2.S at low or high dose, single or two shots; about 5 received placebo; per-sample allocation not given. Specimen acquisition occurred on day 63 following the initial vaccine or placebo injection. It was an adult aged 18-55 years in Boston who was the donor. Remarks on this clone: Its antigen is as yet unknown.

The V gene's germline CDR1 is KGHSH and CDR2 LQKENI. V dropped 4 bases and J dropped 5 bases, with 19 bases sitting between them. The CDR3 is made up of 16 amino acids. Sequenced material: peripheral blood, taken in a trial of Ad26.COV2.S vaccine versus placebo. The gene calls are TRBV18 and TRBJ2-3; D tentatively reads TRBD1 or TRBD2 (6 bases each). The receptor was isolated from a person between 18 and 65 years old who received the Ad26.COV2.S COVID-19 vaccine or a placebo. In DNA, the CDR3 is TGTGCCAGCTCACGATCTGAGTGGGGGGCCTTAGATACGCAGTATTTT. Residues: CASSRSEWGALDTQYF.